The rows below give T cell receptor beta chains drawn from one sample of a study of STAT3 mutations in large granular lymphocyte leukemia. TCRdb keeps only in-frame clones here, not all; method: immunoSEQ multiplex PCR. The sample holds 10,000 to 15,000 clones, roughly nine tenths seen once. The sample comprised peripheral blood mononuclear cells. Receptors were obtained from a man aged 35 to 55 with T-cell large granular lymphocyte leukemia. Some clones in this sample may be carry-over from other donors' samples. Both conserved end residues are part of each CDR3. Fields, in order: V gene, J gene, D gene, clone size, CDR3 DNA, CDR3 protein. The D gene is left open where the match is weak. The size entry is marked missing in some rows and otherwise reads once, few, many or a size class.

V gene: TRBV10-3
J gene: TRBJ1-1
D gene: TRBD1
clone size: -
CDR3 DNA: TGTGCCATCAGTGGGGACAGCTTGAACACTGAAGCTTTCTTT
CDR3 protein: CAISGDSLNTEAFF

V gene: TRBV7-2
J gene: TRBJ2-7
D gene: -
clone size: -
CDR3 DNA: TGTGCCAGCAGCTTTACAGGGAGCGACTACGAGCAGTACTTC
CDR3 protein: CASSFTGSDYEQYF

V gene: TRBV10-2
J gene: TRBJ1-2
D gene: -
clone size: -
CDR3 DNA: TGCGCCAGCAGTGAGTCGACTGGGGGGGATGGCTACACCTTC
CDR3 protein: CASSESTGGDGYTF

V gene: TRBV4-1
J gene: TRBJ2-1
D gene: -
clone size: -
CDR3 DNA: TGCGCCAGCAGCCTAGGAGGCACCTCCTACAATGAGCAGTTCTTC
CDR3 protein: CASSLGGTSYNEQFF

V gene: TRBV5-5
J gene: TRBJ1-5
D gene: -
clone size: -
CDR3 DNA: TGTGCCAGCAGCTTGGAGGGTGGGCCAAATCAGCCCCAGCATTTT
CDR3 protein: CASSLEGGPNQPQHF

V gene: TRBV9
J gene: TRBJ1-1
D gene: TRBD1
clone size: once
CDR3 DNA: TGTGCCAGCAGCTCCATGACAGGGAGGGACACTGAAGCTTTCTTT
CDR3 protein: CASSSMTGRDTEAFF

V gene: TRBV5-1
J gene: TRBJ1-1
D gene: -
clone size: -
CDR3 DNA: TGCGCCAGCAGGTACGTGGGAGGGTCCGGGACTGAAGCTTTCTTT
CDR3 protein: CASRYVGGSGTEAFF

V gene: TRBV5-6
J gene: TRBJ2-5
D gene: -
clone size: -
CDR3 DNA: TGTGCCAGCAGTTCAGGGAAGTACCAAGAGACCCAGTACTTC
CDR3 protein: CASSSGKYQETQYF

V gene: TRBV29-1
J gene: TRBJ1-1
D gene: -
clone size: once
CDR3 DNA: TGCAGCGTTGTAGTGGGTCCTGAAGCTTTCTTT
CDR3 protein: CSVVVGPEAFF

V gene: TRBV5-4
J gene: TRBJ1-1
D gene: -
clone size: -
CDR3 DNA: TGTGCCAGCAGCCCCGAAATGAACACTGAAGCTTTCTTT
CDR3 protein: CASSPEMNTEAFF

V gene: TRBV4-1
J gene: TRBJ2-7
D gene: -
clone size: once
CDR3 DNA: TGCGCCAGCAGCCAAGGGGTGGGACTCTACGAGCAGTACTTC
CDR3 protein: CASSQGVGLYEQYF

V gene: TRBV28
J gene: TRBJ1-5
D gene: -
clone size: -
CDR3 DNA: TGTGCCAGCAGTTTGGTCCCCAGGAGGCTAAATCAGCCCCAGCATTTT
CDR3 protein: CASSLVPRRLNQPQHF

V gene: TRBV6-5
J gene: TRBJ1-3
D gene: -
clone size: -
CDR3 DNA: TGTGCCAGCAGTTACTCGGGAGGGTCTGGAAACACCATATATTTT
CDR3 protein: CASSYSGGSGNTIYF

V gene: TRBV2
J gene: TRBJ1-1
D gene: -
clone size: -
CDR3 DNA: TGTGCCAGCAGTAACCAGGGGAACACTGAAGCTTTCTTT
CDR3 protein: CASSNQGNTEAFF

V gene: TRBV4-3
J gene: TRBJ2-3
D gene: -
clone size: -
CDR3 DNA: TGCGCCAGCAGCCAAGAGGCCGTTGGACTACCGAGCACAGATACGCAGTATTTT
CDR3 protein: CASSQEAVGLPSTDTQYF

V gene: TRBV27
J gene: TRBJ2-7
D gene: -
clone size: once
CDR3 DNA: TGTGCCAGCAGTCTAATGGCCCCTGGGGAGCAGTACTTC
CDR3 protein: CASSLMAPGEQYF